This T cell receptor beta chain was captured by sequencing in a study of T cell responses to AZD1222 COVID-19 vaccine. General study findings and limits: Baseline testing showed seropositivity in only a handful of AZD1222 recipients. Spike-specific TCR breadth and depth went up after people got two AZD1222 doses. Reportedly, nearly half the spike-specific TCRs target unmutated variant regions. Repertoires were sampled only after the peak T cell response.

The germline gives CDR1 SGHAT, CDR2 FQNNGV. This CDR3 spans 14 amino acids. The V gene lost 1 base and the J gene lost 1 base, with 7 bases spanning the gap. The method was immunoSEQ multiplex PCR; TCRdb's version includes in-frame clones alone and lacks a portion of them. The sample consists of 75,000 to 100,000 clones, roughly 88% of them appearing once. About this clone itself: Its antigen is currently unknown.

The genes are TRBV11-2 and TRBJ1-1; D is unresolved. This receptor was identified in an adult in good health. Source: peripheral blood, taken on day 0 of AZD1222 vaccination. CDR3 sequence (DNA): TGTGCCAGCAGCTTAGGTCCGGGGAACACTGAAGCTTTCTTT. Translated: CASSLGPGNTEAFF.